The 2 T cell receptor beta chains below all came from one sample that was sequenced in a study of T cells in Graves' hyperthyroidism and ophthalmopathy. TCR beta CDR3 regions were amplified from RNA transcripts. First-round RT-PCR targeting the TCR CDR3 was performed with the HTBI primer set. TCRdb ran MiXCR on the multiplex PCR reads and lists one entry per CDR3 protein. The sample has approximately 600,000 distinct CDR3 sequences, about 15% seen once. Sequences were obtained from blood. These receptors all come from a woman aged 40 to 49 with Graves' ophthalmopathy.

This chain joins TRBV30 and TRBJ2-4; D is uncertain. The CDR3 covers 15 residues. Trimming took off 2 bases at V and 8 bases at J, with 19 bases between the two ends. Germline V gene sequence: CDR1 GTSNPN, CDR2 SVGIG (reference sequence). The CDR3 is CAWSLLSSIEDIQYF. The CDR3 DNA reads TGTGCCTGGAGTCTACTATCGAGCATAGAGGACATTCAGTACTTC.

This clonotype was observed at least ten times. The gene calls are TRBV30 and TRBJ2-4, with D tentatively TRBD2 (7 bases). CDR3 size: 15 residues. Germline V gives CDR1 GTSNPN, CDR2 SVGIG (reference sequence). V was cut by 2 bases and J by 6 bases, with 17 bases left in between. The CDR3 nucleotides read TGTGCCTGGAGTCTAGCTCAAGGGGGGGGAAACATTCAGTACTTC. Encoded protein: CAWSLAQGGGNIQYF.